Listed below are T cell receptor beta chains from one sample, sequenced in a study of Ad26.COV2.S vaccination and SARS-CoV-2 variants. Only in-frame clones appear in the TCRdb table, and some are missing; sequencing was by immunoSEQ multiplex PCR. The repertoire holds about 680,000 clones, with about 90% as singletons. Sequencing used peripheral blood, obtained in a trial of Ad26.COV2.S vaccine versus placebo. The receptors were sampled from a person aged 18-60 years who received the Ad26.COV2.S COVID-19 vaccine or a placebo. Each CDR3 is given with its conserved first and last residue. A D gene is named only where the DNA matches it firmly. The size entry is marked missing in some rows and otherwise reads once, few, many or a size class.

d_call,j_call,v_call,clone_size,cdr3_aa,cdr3_nt
TRBD2,TRBJ2-3,TRBV6-4,-,CASSDSPSGGSDTQYF,TGTGCCAGCAGTGACTCGCCCTCGGGGGGGTCGGATACGCAGTATTTT
-,TRBJ1-6,TRBV7-9,-,CASSFETENSPLHF,TGTGCCAGCAGCTTTGAGACAGAAAATTCACCCCTCCACTTT
TRBD1,TRBJ2-5,TRBV7-9,-,CASSPGTGERETQYF,TGTGCCAGCAGTCCCGGGACAGGGGAGAGAGAGACCCAGTACTTC
-,TRBJ1-6,TRBV11-2,-,CASTPGGASPLHF,TGTGCCAGCACCCCCGGAGGGGCATCACCCCTCCACTTT
-,TRBJ2-1,TRBV7-3,few,CASSPLGGVHNEQFF,TGTGCCAGCAGCCCCCTAGGCGGGGTCCACAATGAGCAGTTCTTC
TRBD1,TRBJ1-2,TRBV30,-,CAWSTGGYGYTF,TGTGCCTGGAGTACAGGGGGATATGGCTACACCTTC
-,TRBJ1-2,TRBV11-2,-,CASSITQGRFHGYTF,TGTGCCAGCAGCATCACACAGGGCCGTTTTCATGGCTACACCTTC
TRBD2,TRBJ2-3,TRBV25-1,-,CASSRFGLAGSTDTQYF,TGTGCCAGCAGTAGATTTGGACTAGCGGGTTCCACAGATACGCAGTATTTT
-,TRBJ1-3,TRBV5-6,-,CASSYISRNTIYF,TGTGCCAGCAGCTATATTAGTAGAAACACCATATATTTT
TRBD1,TRBJ1-5,TRBV6-6,-,CASSYPTGDQPQHF,TGTGCCAGCAGTTACCCGACAGGGGATCAGCCCCAGCATTTT
-,TRBJ1-2,TRBV7-2,-,CASSFALGQNYGYTF,TGTGCCAGCAGCTTCGCCCTTGGACAGAACTATGGCTACACCTTC
-,TRBJ1-2,TRBV6-1,once,CASSEGGGYTF,TGTGCCAGCAGTGAGGGGGGTGGCTACACCTTC
-,TRBJ2-1,TRBV19,-,CASSSKERRNNEQFF,TGTGCCAGTAGTTCCAAGGAGCGGAGGAACAATGAGCAGTTCTTC
-,TRBJ1-1,TRBV4-2,-,CASSQDFWDTEAFF,TGTGCCAGCAGCCAAGATTTCTGGGACACTGAAGCTTTCTTT
-,TRBJ2-5,TRBV15,-,CATSRDPGLQETQYF,TGTGCCACCAGCCGTGACCCGGGACTCCAAGAGACCCAGTACTTC
-,TRBJ2-7,TRBV7-2,-,CASSLSPGPYEQYF,TGTGCCAGCAGCTTAAGCCCCGGCCCCTACGAGCAGTACTTC
TRBD2,TRBJ2-1,TRBV30,-,CAWSSEREGYNEQFF,TGTGCCTGGAGTTCCGAGCGGGAGGGGTACAATGAGCAGTTCTTC
-,TRBJ2-1,TRBV7-2,-,CASRTPGSSYNEQFF,TGTGCCAGCCGAACCCCGGGGAGCTCCTACAATGAGCAGTTCTTC
TRBD2,TRBJ2-1,TRBV5-8,-,CASSLAQASGVYNEQFF,TGTGCCAGCAGCTTGGCCCAGGCTAGCGGGGTATACAATGAGCAGTTCTTC
TRBD1,TRBJ1-2,TRBV5-4,-,CASSPKYSTGNGYTF,TGTGCCAGCAGCCCCAAATACTCGACAGGGAATGGCTACACCTTC
-,TRBJ1-1,TRBV18,-,CASSSEESGAFF,TGTGCCAGCTCTAGTGAGGAGTCCGGAGCTTTCTTT
-,TRBJ2-7,TRBV15,-,CATSWGYEQYF,TGTGCCACCAGCTGGGGCTACGAGCAGTACTTC
TRBD1,TRBJ2-2,TRBV24-1,-,CATSENRGPPAGELFF,TGTGCCACCAGTGAAAACAGGGGGCCACCGGCCGGGGAGCTGTTTTTT
-,TRBJ1-4,TRBV13,-,CASTTREGATNEKLFF,TGTGCCAGCACCACCCGTGAAGGGGCAACTAATGAAAAACTGTTTTTT
-,TRBJ2-3,TRBV10-3,-,CAISEMQGLTDTQYF,TGTGCCATCAGTGAGATGCAGGGGCTGACGGATACGCAGTATTTT
-,TRBJ1-5,TRBV12-3/TRBV12-4,-,CASSPVPTQPQHF,TGTGCCAGCAGTCCAGTGCCGACCCAGCCCCAGCATTTT
-,TRBJ1-2,TRBV25-1,-,CASSGPRGATYYGYTF,TGTGCCAGCAGTGGCCCCCGGGGGGCCACCTACTATGGCTACACCTTC
-,TRBJ2-2,TRBV11-2,-,CASSPTGAGSNTGELFF,TGTGCCAGCAGCCCCACCGGGGCGGGTTCCAACACCGGGGAGCTGTTTTTT
-,TRBJ1-3,TRBV5-1,-,CASSPDSFSGNTIYF,TGCGCCAGCAGCCCGGACAGCTTCTCTGGAAACACCATATATTTT
-,TRBJ2-1,TRBV7-9,-,CASSLEFYYDNEQFF,TGTGCCAGCAGCTTAGAGTTTTACTACGACAATGAGCAGTTCTTC
-,TRBJ1-6,TRBV30,once,CAWKGGDSPLHF,TGTGCCTGGAAAGGGGGGGATTCACCCCTCCACTTT
-,TRBJ1-2,TRBV18,-,CASSSSGRDDGYTF,TGTGCCAGCTCATCATCCGGGAGGGATGATGGCTACACCTTC
-,TRBJ2-7,TRBV27,-,CASTDLGRSYEQYF,TGTGCCAGCACCGACCTTGGGCGGTCCTACGAGCAGTACTTC
-,TRBJ2-7,TRBV6-5,-,CASSGNPSYEQYF,TGTGCCAGCAGCGGTAACCCGTCCTACGAGCAGTACTTC
TRBD2,TRBJ2-1,TRBV9,-,CASSDRSGLAVWDEQFF,TGTGCCAGCAGCGACCGTTCGGGACTAGCGGTTTGGGATGAGCAGTTCTTC
TRBD1,TRBJ1-4,TRBV5-4,-,CASSPNRGGNEKLFF,TGTGCCAGCAGCCCAAACAGGGGTGGTAATGAAAAACTGTTTTTT
-,TRBJ2-5,TRBV15,-,CATSRDITVTQYF,TGTGCCACCAGCAGAGATATAACGGTGACCCAGTACTTC
TRBD2,TRBJ2-1,TRBV18,-,CASSPLLAGNNEQFF,TGTGCCAGCTCACCACTACTAGCGGGAAACAATGAGCAGTTCTTC
TRBD2,TRBJ2-3,TRBV11-3,-,CASSQREDGTDTQYF,TGTGCCAGCAGCCAACGGGAGGACGGCACAGATACGCAGTATTTT
-,TRBJ2-3,TRBV12-3/TRBV12-4,-,CASSFNGADTQYF,TGTGCCAGCAGCTTTAACGGCGCAGATACGCAGTATTTT
TRBD2,TRBJ2-3,TRBV9,-,CASSVEPRGSTDTQYF,TGTGCCAGCAGCGTAGAACCGCGGGGGAGCACAGATACGCAGTATTTT
-,TRBJ2-3,TRBV7-2,-,CASSLTRTVSTDTQYF,TGTGCCAGCAGCCTAACGCGGACGGTGAGCACAGATACGCAGTATTTT
-,TRBJ1-2,TRBV3-1/TRBV3-2,-,CASSQERRGYTF,TGTGCCAGCAGCCAAGAAAGGAGGGGCTACACCTTC
TRBD2,TRBJ2-3,TRBV25-1,-,CASSRGGADTQYF,TGTGCCAGCAGCCGGGGGGGCGCGGATACGCAGTATTTT
TRBD1,TRBJ1-6,TRBV7-8,-,CASSLRQGNSPLHF,TGTGCCAGCAGCTTACGACAGGGGAATTCACCCCTCCACTTT
-,TRBJ1-1,TRBV5-1,-,CASSSPGGTEAFF,TGCGCCAGCAGCTCTCCTGGGGGCACTGAAGCTTTCTTT
TRBD1,TRBJ1-5,TRBV10-2,-,CASRGTGQGQPQHF,TGCGCCAGCAGGGGGACAGGGCAGGGTCAGCCCCAGCATTTT
TRBD2,TRBJ2-2,TRBV24-1,-,CATSDNLASGRSLRELFF,TGTGCCACCAGTGACAACTTGGCTAGCGGGAGGTCTCTGAGGGAGCTGTTTTTT
TRBD1,TRBJ1-6,TRBV30,-,CAWSGGDRGYNSPLHF,TGTGCCTGGAGTGGGGGTGACAGGGGCTATAATTCACCCCTCCACTTT
-,TRBJ2-2,TRBV20-1,-,CSASRAGLNTGELFF,TGCAGTGCTAGTCGGGCGGGGCTGAACACCGGGGAGCTGTTTTTT
TRBD1,TRBJ1-2,TRBV29-1,-,CSVGQGAGYGYTF,TGCAGCGTGGGACAGGGGGCGGGCTATGGCTACACCTTC
TRBD2,TRBJ2-3,TRBV5-1,-,CASSGGLAVLSTDTQYF,TGCGCCAGCAGCGGGGGACTAGCGGTCCTCTCCACAGATACGCAGTATTTT
-,TRBJ2-1,TRBV7-3,-,CASSLGAGSGYNEQFF,TGTGCCAGCAGCTTAGGGGCAGGATCAGGGTACAATGAGCAGTTCTTC
-,TRBJ2-3,TRBV5-6,-,CASSSLSERPPADTQYF,TGTGCCAGCAGCTCACTTTCCGAGCGTCCCCCCGCAGATACGCAGTATTTT
-,TRBJ2-1,TRBV7-6,-,CASTRDPSYNEQFF,TGTGCCAGCACGCGGGACCCCTCCTACAATGAGCAGTTCTTC
TRBD1,TRBJ1-1,TRBV18,-,CASWGQVTGNTEAFF,TGTGCCAGCTGGGGACAGGTAACGGGGAACACTGAAGCTTTCTTT
-,TRBJ2-7,TRBV27,-,CASSPTFGQFGSSYEQYF,TGTGCCAGCAGCCCTACCTTTGGACAGTTCGGGAGTTCCTACGAGCAGTACTTC
-,TRBJ2-1,TRBV12-5,-,CASGLVGGSTYEQFF,TGTGCTAGTGGTTTGGTAGGGGGGAGCACGTATGAGCAGTTCTTC
-,TRBJ1-3,TRBV5-1,-,CASSLGGYSGNTIYF,TGCGCCAGCAGCTTGGGGGGGTACTCTGGAAACACCATATATTTT